This entry lists 14 T cell receptor beta chains sequenced from one sample in a study of blood T cell repertoires in COVID-19. Measured with immunoSEQ multiplex PCR; TCRdb has only the in-frame clones, and not every one. The data hold some 120,000 clones, with about 80% observed a single time. Specimen: peripheral blood. Every receptor here comes from a woman in her 50s with acute or convalescent COVID-19.

This clone occurred once. This rearrangement joins TRBV10-3 to TRBJ2-2; 13 nucleotides agree with TRBD2. This CDR3 spans 19 amino acids. V shed 0 bases and J 0 bases; nucleotides not matched to a gene: 4. The germline gives CDR1 ENHRY, CDR2 SYGVKD. Here the CDR3 DNA reads TGTGCCATCAGTGAGTCCGGGACTAGCGGGGATTCGAACACCGGGGAGCTGTTTTTT. It codes for CAISESGTSGDSNTGELFF.

The chain couples TRBV10-2 to TRBJ1-5, with 10 nucleotides matching TRBD1. This CDR3 contains 15 residues. Germline CDR1 reads WSHSY; CDR2 reads SAAADI. The V and J ends lost 7 bases and 2 bases, in that order; junction bases with no gene match: 5. In DNA, the CDR3 is TGCGCCAGCATCGGGACAGGGGTCGGCAATCAGCCCCAGCATTTT. Translation gives CASIGTGVGNQPQHF.

This sequence joins TRBV6-1 and TRBJ1-2; D is uncertain. The CDR3 is made up of 15 amino acids. The germline V gene has CDR1 MNHNS and CDR2 SASEGT. V was pared by 2 bases and J by 1 base, with 11 bases between. Here the CDR3 DNA reads TGTGCCAGCAGTGAAATTCGGGGATTTAACTATGGCTACACCTTC. Its protein product is CASSEIRGFNYGYTF.

DNA for the CDR3: TGTGCCAGCAGTTTAGCTGACAGGGACGGTTCACCCCTCCACTTT. This translates into CASSLADRDGSPLHF. V and J are TRBV27 and TRBJ1-6; 7 positions match TRBD1. CDR1 and CDR2 from the germline V gene are MNHEY and SMNVEV (reference sequence). Trimming at V came to 2 bases and at J to 9 bases, leaving 7 bases not matched to a gene. The CDR3 loop spans 15 amino acids.

The chain carries TRBV6-1 and TRBJ1-6; 8 bases are a match to TRBD1. The CDR3 consists of 15 residues. Trimming at V came to 1 base and at J to 6 bases, leaving 2 bases not matched to a gene. Germline V lookup: CDR1 MNHNS, CDR2 SASEGT. The CDR3 here is CASSEGTGTNSPLHF. CDR3 DNA sequence: TGTGCCAGCAGTGAAGGGACAGGGACTAATTCACCCCTCCACTTT.

CDR3 region: CASSRTQRPGNYGYTF. The CDR3 coding sequence is TGTGCCAGCAGCCGAACCCAGAGACCAGGGAACTATGGCTACACCTTC. The V and J genes are TRBV7-9 and TRBJ1-2, with TRBD1 as a possible D gene (5 bases). V shed 5 bases and J shed 2 bases, with 18 bases lying between them. CDR1 is SEHNR, CDR2 FQNEAQ, per germline (reference sequence). The CDR3 consists of 16 residues. Supplemented by reference TRBV7-9 and TRBJ1-2, the full variable domain reads DTGVSQNPRHKITKRGQNVTFRCDPISEHNRLYWYRQTLGQGPEFLTYFQNEAQLEKSRLLSDRFSAERPKGSFSTLEIQRTEQGDSAMYLCASSRTQRPGNYGYTFGSGTRLTVV.

CDR3 coding DNA: TGCAGCGTTGAAAGCGGCTACACCTTC. Its protein product is CSVESGYTF. The chain has TRBV29-1 and TRBJ1-2; D is uncertain. V lost 2 bases to trimming and J lost 8 bases, with 3 bases between them. The CDR3 consists of 9 residues. CDR1 and CDR2 from the germline V gene are SQVTM and ANQGSEA.

V is TRBV6-5 and J is TRBJ1-6; D is uncertain. Germline V CDR1 and CDR2: MNHEY, SVGAGI. The CDR3 runs 14 residues. V was cut by 2 bases and J by 6 bases, with 8 bases left in between. This CDR3 reads CASSYAPLNSPLHF. In DNA form, the CDR3 reads TGTGCCAGCAGTTACGCGCCTCTTAATTCACCCCTCCACTTT.

This clone was found a few times. The chain joins TRBV5-1 to TRBJ1-3, with TRBD1 matching 7 bases. Germline V gives CDR1 SGHRS, CDR2 YFSETQ. V was pared by 2 bases and J by 2 bases, with 7 bases of the junction left unmatched. This CDR3 comprises 16 residues. The CDR3 loop reads CASSFTGERAGNTIYF. CDR3 coding DNA: TGCGCCAGCAGCTTCACAGGGGAACGAGCTGGAAACACCATATATTTT.

V usage is TRBV19 and J usage is TRBJ2-5; 11 positions match TRBD1. The CDR3 runs 15 residues. CDR1 LNHDA and CDR2 SQIVND come from the germline V gene (reference sequence). With 4 bases clipped from V and 4 bases from J, the junction kept 5 bases outside the gene matches. CDR3 nucleotides: TGTGCCAGTAGTAGCGGAGGACAGGGGGCAGAGACCCAGTACTTC. Its protein product is CASSSGGQGAETQYF.

This clone was seen only a few times. The J gene is TRBJ2-6, the V gene TRBV19, with TRBD1 matching 12 bases. Losses at the gene ends were 5 bases for V and 4 bases for J; bases not matched to a gene: 6. The CDR3 spans 17 residues. Germline CDR1 is LNHDA and CDR2 is SQIVND (reference sequence). CDR3 DNA sequence: TGTGCCAGTAGTCTGGGACAGGGGGCTCTCGGGGCCAACGTCCTGACTTTC. This codes for CASSLGQGALGANVLTF.

The rearrangement uses TRBV7-2 and TRBJ1-5; possible D gene TRBD1, 6 bases. The V end lost 3 bases, the J end lost 5 bases, and 8 bases lay between the germline ends. Germline assignment: CDR1 SGHTA and CDR2 FQGNSA. The CDR3 has 13 residues. The CDR3 bases are TGTGCCAGCAGCTTCAGACAGGATCAGCCCCAGCATTTT. Encoded protein: CASSFRQDQPQHF.

J is TRBJ2-5 and V is TRBV19; 7 nucleotides match TRBD1. Germline V lookup: CDR1 LNHDA, CDR2 SQIVND (reference sequence). The V segment lost 5 bases and the J segment 1 base; nucleotides outside the gene matches: 10. This CDR3 is built from 16 residues. The CDR3 here is CASSVGDSWGQETQYF. CDR3 sequence (DNA): TGTGCCAGTAGTGTAGGGGACAGCTGGGGCCAAGAGACCCAGTACTTC.

The chain carries TRBV27 and TRBJ2-7; D is perhaps TRBD1 (6 bases). The CDR3 spans 17 residues. The germline V and J ends were trimmed by 6 bases and 3 bases, with 24 bases remaining between them. Germline lookup yields CDR1 MNHEY and CDR2 SMNVEV (reference sequence). The CDR3 here is CASRSSMGAGESYEQYF. The CDR3 nucleotides are TGTGCCAGCAGGAGTAGCATGGGGGCAGGGGAGAGCTACGAGCAGTACTTC.